This T cell receptor beta chain was obtained from a study of blood T cell repertoires in COVID-19. For the study at large: The United States, Italy and Spain were the sources of the acute and convalescent COVID-19 samples. PBMCs, B-cell-depleted T cells, or T cells provided the cDNA or gDNA that made up the material.

During active infection, Seattle patients enrolled and were then monitored through disease. Measured with immunoSEQ multiplex PCR; TCRdb has only the in-frame clones, and not every one. The sample yields approximately 530,000 clones, about 89% seen once. The CDR3 has 16 amino acids. Germline assignment: CDR1 MNHEY and CDR2 SMNVEV (reference sequence). Trimming took 5 bases from V and 5 from J; bases not matched to a gene: 12. The J gene is TRBJ2-5, the V gene TRBV27; 9 bases are shared with TRBD1. The source is a woman in her 50s with COVID-19, enrolled during active disease. Sequenced sample: peripheral blood. Here the CDR3 reads CASSDAPGTGYETQYF. The CDR3 region has the DNA TGTGCCAGCAGTGACGCCCCCGGGACAGGGTACGAGACCCAGTACTTC.